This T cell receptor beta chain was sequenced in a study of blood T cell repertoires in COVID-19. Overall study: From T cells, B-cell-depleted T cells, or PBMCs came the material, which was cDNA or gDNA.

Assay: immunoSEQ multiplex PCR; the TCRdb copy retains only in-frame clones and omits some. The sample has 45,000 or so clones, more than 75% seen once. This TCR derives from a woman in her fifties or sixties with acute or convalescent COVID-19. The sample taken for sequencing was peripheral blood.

The DNA for the CDR3 is TGCAGTGCTAGTGTTCAGGGTATGAACACTGAAGCTTTCTTT. Its translation is CSASVQGMNTEAFF. The chain is built from TRBV20-1 and TRBJ1-1, with D tentatively TRBD1 (5 bases). The length of the CDR3 is 14 residues. V lost 3 bases to trimming and J lost 0 bases, with 11 bases between them. Germline V gene data show CDR1 as DFQATT and CDR2 as SNEGSKA (reference sequence).